This entry lists 9 T cell receptor beta chains sequenced from one sample in a study of blood T cell repertoires in COVID-19. Produced via immunoSEQ multiplex PCR; TCRdb's table is partial and in-frame only. Among more than 95,000 clones listed, roughly 80% were seen once. Material for sequencing was peripheral blood. The receptors derive from an elderly woman with active or convalescent COVID-19.

J is TRBJ2-2 and V is TRBV9; 9 bases are shared with TRBD2. CDR1 is SGDLS, CDR2 YYNGEE, per germline. V lost 0 bases and J lost 6; bases outside the gene matches: 6. The CDR3 contains 16 residues. CDR3 protein: CASSVASGNEAGELFF. The CDR3 DNA is TGTGCCAGCAGCGTAGCTAGCGGGAACGAAGCCGGGGAGCTGTTTTTT.

The rearrangement links TRBV5-1 to TRBJ2-7; tentative D call: TRBD2 (6 bases). From germline, CDR1 is SGHRS and CDR2 YFSETQ. The CDR3 totals 11 residues. V shed 4 bases and J shed 4 bases, with 6 bases lying between them. As DNA, the CDR3 is TGCGCCAGCAGCGGAGGGTACGAGCAGTACTTC. Amino acids: CASSGGYEQYF.

There are a few counts of this clone. The chain has TRBV28 and TRBJ1-2; D possibly corresponds to TRBD1 (6 bases). The germline V gene has CDR1 MDHEN and CDR2 SYDVKM. Trimming removed 7 bases at V and 6 bases at J, with 15 bases between. CDR3 length: 13 residues. CDR3 in DNA: TGTGCCAGCACCCGAGGGGGGGGAGATGGCTACACCTTC. Residues: CASTRGGGDGYTF.

In its sample, this clone was seen once. This chain's CDR3 is CASSPTSYGYTF. The CDR3 DNA sequence: TGTGCCAGCTCACCTACCAGCTATGGCTACACCTTC. V is TRBV18 and J is TRBJ1-2; D is unresolved. Trimming took 3 bases from V and 4 from J, leaving 6 bases between them. The CDR3 is made up of 12 amino acids. CDR1 and CDR2 (germline): KGHSH, LQKENI. The whole variable domain, filled in from reference TRBV18 and TRBJ1-2, reads NAGVMQNPRHLVRRRGQEARLRCSPMKGHSHVYWYRQLPEEGLKFMVYLQKENIIDESGMPKERFSAEFPKEGPSILRIQQVVRGDSAAYFCASSPTSYGYTFGSGTRLTVV.

A single count supports this clone. This rearrangement joins TRBV29-1 to TRBJ1-1; 9 bases match TRBD1. The CDR3 has 11 residues. V dropped 7 bases and J dropped 4; count of bases not matched to a gene: 1. Germline CDR1 reads SQVTM; CDR2 reads ANQGSEA. CDR3 in amino acids: CSADRGTEAFF. Here the CDR3 DNA reads TGCAGCGCGGACAGGGGCACTGAAGCTTTCTTT.

In the case of this clone: Compared with germline, one end of the junction differs, possibly owing to a read error. The J gene is TRBJ2-1, the V gene TRBV7-7, with TRBD1 as a possible D gene (6 bases). The CDR3 covers 14 residues. Per germline, CDR1 SSHAT and CDR2 FNYEAQ (reference sequence). CDR3 sequence: CASSLDRLYNEQFF. The CDR3 region has the DNA TGTGCTAGCAGCTTAGACAGGTTATACAATGAGCAGTTCTTC.

CDR3 sequence: CASTPGVSGNTIYF. In nucleotides, the CDR3 is TGTGCCAGCACCCCCGGGGTCTCTGGAAACACCATATATTTT. This sequence joins TRBV28 and TRBJ1-3; D gene unclear. Germline V gene sequence: CDR1 MDHEN, CDR2 SYDVKM. Trimming pared 7 bases from V and 0 bases from J, leaving 10 bases between. The CDR3 is made up of 14 amino acids.

The J gene is TRBJ2-7, the V gene TRBV27; 8 nucleotides line up with TRBD1. CDR3 length: 13 residues. V shed 3 bases, J shed 9 bases, and the junction held 7 bases outside the gene matches. CDR1 and CDR2 from the germline V gene are MNHEY and SMNVEV (reference sequence). The CDR3 sequence: CASSLEGQAVQYF. CDR3 nucleotide sequence: TGTGCCAGCAGTTTGGAGGGACAGGCCGTGCAGTACTTC.

V and J are TRBV28 and TRBJ1-1; no reliable D call. Trimming shortened V by 8 bases and J by 4 bases, and 8 bases separated the two germline ends. The CDR3 loop spans 11 amino acids. CDR1 and CDR2 from the germline V gene are MDHEN and SYDVKM. The CDR3 DNA follows: TGTGCCAGCGCTGGCGGCACTGAAGCTTTCTTT. Translated: CASAGGTEAFF.